This entry is about one T cell receptor beta chain. Antigen: not known. Once RNA had been extracted, it was reverse transcribed into cDNA to act as the sequencing template. Using immunoSEQ multiplex PCR, the repertoire was profiled, and TCRdb retains in-frame clones only, with some absent. The sample lists about 190,000 clones, 45% to 75% seen once, with roughly 0.67% in the top ten. Treatment specified: oral pan-JAK inhibitor, 5-10 mg twice daily. The sample comes from a study of CD8+ T cells in alopecia areata. Study-level information: Each of the treated patients was given oral tofacitinib, 5 to 10 mg twice daily, for moderate-to-severe alopecia areata. Study results and caveats: The study found tofacitinib significantly decreased scalp clonality and expanded CD8+ clones among the top 100.

V shed 0 bases, J shed 4 bases, and the junction held 3 bases outside the gene matches. There are 15 residues in the CDR3. The V gene's germline CDR1 is GTSNPN and CDR2 SVGIG (reference sequence). The specimen comprised CD4+ T cells sorted from blood, sampled at week 4, from a patient treated with tofacitinib. This sequence joins TRBV30 and TRBJ2-2; 9 bases agree with TRBD2. The TCR was taken from a human donor with alopecia areata. CDR3 in DNA: TGTGCCTGGAGTGTAGGACTAGCGATCACCGGGGAGCTGTTTTTT. Its translation is CAWSVGLAITGELFF.